The entry below describes one T cell receptor beta chain. The CDR3 covers 16 residues. The J segment lost 4 bases and the V segment lost 2 bases, leaving 1 base of the junction unmatched. The germline V gene encodes CDR1 KGHSH and CDR2 LQKENI. The time point: pre-treatment baseline. Here immunoSEQ multiplex PCR was the method, and the copy in TCRdb shows in-frame clones only, minus some. This sample has about 22,000 clones, with 89% found just once. This record comes from a study of blood T cell dynamics during melanoma immunotherapy. The V call is TRBV18, the J call TRBJ2-1; TRBD2 aligns across 14 bases. This clonotype originated in a human donor with melanoma. The starting material was blood, obtained from a patient treated with checkpoint blockade. CDR3 nucleotide sequence: TGTGCCAGCTCACCAAGACTAGCGGGAGGGTACAATGAGCAGTTCTTC. Protein product: CASSPRLAGGYNEQFF. Using reference TRBV18 and TRBJ2-1 for the parts outside the CDR3, the full variable domain is NAGVMQNPRHLVRRRGQEARLRCSPMKGHSHVYWYRQLPEEGLKFMVYLQKENIIDESGMPKERFSAEFPKEGPSILRIQQVVRGDSAAYFCASSPRLAGGYNEQFFGPGTRLTVL.